The clone carrying this T cell receptor beta chain was seen repeatedly, ten times or more. These data belong to a study of T-cell reconstitution after alpha-beta-depleted transplantation in children. This CDR3 is built from 16 residues. Trimming removed 0 bases from V and 0 bases from J, with 12 bases in between. Germline assignment: CDR1 SGHRS and CDR2 YFSETQ. Preparation of the TCRbeta library used unique molecular identifiers. TCRdb analysed the PCR reads with MiXCR anew, one entry per CDR3 protein. Among hundreds of thousands of distinct CDR3 sequences listed, around 13% were seen once. The receptor's source is a girl aged 2-10 years with congenital amegakaryocytic thrombocytopenia, due to receive a stem cell transplant. V and J are TRBV5-1 and TRBJ1-1; D is unresolved. The sequencing used PBMCs, collected before TCRalphabeta/CD19-depleted stem cell transplant. The CDR3, as DNA: TGCGCCAGCAGCTTGGACGGGGTCTCATTGAACACTGAAGCTTTCTTT. This encodes CASSLDGVSLNTEAFF.